Listed below are T cell receptor beta chains from one sample, sequenced in a study of blood T cells in healthy people across ages. TCRdb recomputed calls from the 5' RACE reads with MiXCR, one row per CDR3 protein. Seen here are about 1.6 million distinct CDR3 sequences, roughly 32% observed once, and the top ten hold approximately 11%. Sequenced material: blood. Source of these receptors: a woman aged 30 to 39 in good health. Both conserved end residues are part of each CDR3. Fields, in order: V gene, J gene, clone size, D gene, CDR3 DNA, CDR3 protein. The D gene is left open where the match is weak. Rows give clone size only sometimes, using once, few, many, or a class for an expanded clone.

v_call: TRBV21-1; j_call: TRBJ1-4; clone_size: .; d_call: .; cdr3_nt: TGTGCCAGCAGCGCCCGGGACAGCGAACATAATGAAAAACTGTTTTTT; cdr3_aa: CASSARDSEHNEKLFF
v_call: TRBV9; j_call: TRBJ2-3; clone_size: .; d_call: .; cdr3_nt: TGTGCCAGCAGCCCGACGGCGCGGGCTAGCGGCACAGATACGCAGTATTTT; cdr3_aa: CASSPTARASGTDTQYF
v_call: TRBV10-3; j_call: TRBJ2-4; clone_size: few; d_call: TRBD2; cdr3_nt: TGTGCCATCAGTGAGGGCGTCCTAGCGGGGGGGTATGAGCAGTACTTC; cdr3_aa: CAISEGVLAGGYEQYF
v_call: TRBV5-5; j_call: TRBJ1-5; clone_size: .; d_call: TRBD1; cdr3_nt: TGTGCCAGCAGCTCCCACCACGTCCCGACAGGGACCAATCAGCCCCAGCATTTT; cdr3_aa: CASSSHHVPTGTNQPQHF
v_call: TRBV6-5; j_call: TRBJ2-1; clone_size: .; d_call: TRBD2; cdr3_nt: TGTGCTAGCAGAGGACTAGCGGGAGTGTCCTACAATGAGCAGTTCTTC; cdr3_aa: CASRGLAGVSYNEQFF
v_call: TRBV30; j_call: TRBJ1-5; clone_size: .; d_call: TRBD1; cdr3_nt: TGTGCCTGGACAGGGGGTAGCAATCAGCCCCAGCATTTT; cdr3_aa: CAWTGGSNQPQHF
v_call: TRBV12-3/TRBV12-4; j_call: TRBJ2-1; clone_size: .; d_call: .; cdr3_nt: TGTGCCAGCAGTTCACGGGCCCTATCCTACAATGAGCAGTTCTTC; cdr3_aa: CASSSRALSYNEQFF
v_call: TRBV9; j_call: TRBJ2-7; clone_size: many; d_call: TRBD1; cdr3_nt: TGTGCCAGCAGCGGGGGACAGGGGGGCTACGAGCAGTACTTC; cdr3_aa: CASSGGQGGYEQYF
v_call: TRBV20-1; j_call: TRBJ2-1; clone_size: .; d_call: .; cdr3_nt: TGCAGTGCTAGAGGAAGGAACGAACAGGCGGTTGAGCAGTTCTTC; cdr3_aa: CSARGRNEQAVEQFF
v_call: TRBV7-3; j_call: TRBJ2-7; clone_size: many; d_call: .; cdr3_nt: TGTGCCAGCAGCTTTAAAAGCGGAACCGAGCAGTACTTC; cdr3_aa: CASSFKSGTEQYF
v_call: TRBV5-1; j_call: TRBJ1-4; clone_size: few; d_call: TRBD1; cdr3_nt: TGCGCCAGCAGCAGGGGGGGACAGTTCTCCGGTGAAAAACTGTTTTTT; cdr3_aa: CASSRGGQFSGEKLFF
v_call: TRBV20-1; j_call: TRBJ2-5; clone_size: .; d_call: .; cdr3_nt: TGCAGTGCTAGAGGTTTAATTGGGGAGACCCAGTACTTC; cdr3_aa: CSARGLIGETQYF
v_call: TRBV11-2; j_call: TRBJ2-3; clone_size: .; d_call: .; cdr3_nt: TGTGCCAGCAGCTTAGTCCCCCTTAGCACAGATACGCAGTATTTT; cdr3_aa: CASSLVPLSTDTQYF
v_call: TRBV29-1; j_call: TRBJ1-2; clone_size: many; d_call: .; cdr3_nt: TGCAGCGCCCGGGAGGTCATGGGCTACACCTTC; cdr3_aa: CSAREVMGYTF
v_call: TRBV29-1; j_call: TRBJ2-1; clone_size: .; d_call: .; cdr3_nt: TGCAGCGAGCGGACGAGCTCCTACAATGAGCAGTTCTTC; cdr3_aa: CSERTSSYNEQFF
v_call: TRBV4-1; j_call: TRBJ1-2; clone_size: .; d_call: .; cdr3_nt: TGCGCCAGCAGCAGCCCAACGGGGGCGGAGGGCTACACCTTC; cdr3_aa: CASSSPTGAEGYTF
v_call: TRBV5-1; j_call: TRBJ1-2; clone_size: many; d_call: TRBD1; cdr3_nt: TGCGCCAGCACCGGACAGGACACTGGCTACACCTTC; cdr3_aa: CASTGQDTGYTF
v_call: TRBV18; j_call: TRBJ2-7; clone_size: .; d_call: .; cdr3_nt: TGTGCCAGTCCCCGGGGCTACCCCTACGAGCAGTACTTC; cdr3_aa: CASPRGYPYEQYF
v_call: TRBV29-1; j_call: TRBJ2-5; clone_size: .; d_call: .; cdr3_nt: TGCAGCGTTGCAGGAGGGTTCCTTTCTCTGGGGGAGACCCAGTACTTC; cdr3_aa: CSVAGGFLSLGETQYF
v_call: TRBV25-1; j_call: TRBJ2-7; clone_size: few; d_call: .; cdr3_nt: TGTGCCAGCAGTGGAGACACCGGGACACCCCTGTACGAGCAGTACTTC; cdr3_aa: CASSGDTGTPLYEQYF
v_call: TRBV27; j_call: TRBJ2-1; clone_size: .; d_call: .; cdr3_nt: TGTGCCAGCAGTTTTGGGCCCCCCTCCAATGAGCAGTTCTTC; cdr3_aa: CASSFGPPSNEQFF
v_call: TRBV7-6; j_call: TRBJ1-1; clone_size: .; d_call: .; cdr3_nt: TGTGCCAGCAGCTCTACCGAGGTGACTTTCTTT; cdr3_aa: CASSSTEVTFF
v_call: TRBV28; j_call: TRBJ2-7; clone_size: few; d_call: TRBD1; cdr3_nt: TGTGCCAGCGCTAGGGACAGGGTCAACGAGCAGTACTTC; cdr3_aa: CASARDRVNEQYF
v_call: TRBV20-1; j_call: TRBJ2-3; clone_size: few; d_call: .; cdr3_nt: TGCAGTGCTAGGGGTGTTAGCACAGATACGCAGTATTTT; cdr3_aa: CSARGVSTDTQYF
v_call: TRBV20-1; j_call: TRBJ2-5; clone_size: .; d_call: TRBD2; cdr3_nt: TGCAGTGCTAGTGGGATAGCGGGGGGGGAGACCCAGTACTTC; cdr3_aa: CSASGIAGGETQYF
v_call: TRBV9; j_call: TRBJ2-1; clone_size: few; d_call: TRBD2; cdr3_nt: TGTGCCAGCAGCGTAGGTGGTAGCGGGAGTGGCTACAATGAGCAGTTCTTC; cdr3_aa: CASSVGGSGSGYNEQFF
v_call: TRBV7-2; j_call: TRBJ1-2; clone_size: few; d_call: TRBD1; cdr3_nt: TGTGCCAGCAGCTTAGGCCACAGGGGTGACTACACCTTC; cdr3_aa: CASSLGHRGDYTF
v_call: TRBV20-1; j_call: TRBJ2-3; clone_size: many; d_call: TRBD2; cdr3_nt: TGCAGTGCCAACGTAGCGGGGGGTCCAGATACGCAGTATTTT; cdr3_aa: CSANVAGGPDTQYF
v_call: TRBV12-3/TRBV12-4; j_call: TRBJ2-1; clone_size: .; d_call: TRBD2; cdr3_nt: TGTGCCAGCAGTTTAATGGTAGCGGGGTACAATGAGCAGTTCTTC; cdr3_aa: CASSLMVAGYNEQFF
v_call: TRBV7-6; j_call: TRBJ1-3; clone_size: .; d_call: .; cdr3_nt: TGTGCCAGCAGCTCAAAGGGGGTGCCTGGAAACACCATATATTTT; cdr3_aa: CASSSKGVPGNTIYF
v_call: TRBV2; j_call: TRBJ1-1; clone_size: medium-sized; d_call: .; cdr3_nt: TGTGCCAGCAATATTTTGGTCATGAACACTGAAGCTTTCTTT; cdr3_aa: CASNILVMNTEAFF